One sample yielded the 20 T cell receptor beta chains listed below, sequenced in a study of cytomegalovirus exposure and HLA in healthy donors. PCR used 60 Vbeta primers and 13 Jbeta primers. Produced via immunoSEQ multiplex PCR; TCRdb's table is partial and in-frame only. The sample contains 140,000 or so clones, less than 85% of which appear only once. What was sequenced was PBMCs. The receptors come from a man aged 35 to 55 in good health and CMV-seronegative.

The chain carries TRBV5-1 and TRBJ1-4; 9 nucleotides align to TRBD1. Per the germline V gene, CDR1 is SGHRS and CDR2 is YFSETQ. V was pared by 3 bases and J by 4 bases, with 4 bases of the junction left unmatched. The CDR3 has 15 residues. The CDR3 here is CASSSWTGVNEKLFF. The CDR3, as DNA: TGCGCCAGCAGCTCCTGGACAGGGGTTAATGAAAAACTGTTTTTT.

The CDR3 sequence: CASSALPGQGAEKLFF. In DNA form, the CDR3 reads TGTGCCAGCAGCGCCCTCCCGGGACAGGGAGCTGAAAAACTGTTTTTT. This chain uses TRBV9 with TRBJ1-4, with 9 bases lining up with TRBD1. CDR1 and CDR2 from the germline V gene are SGDLS and YYNGEE. The V gene end was trimmed by 3 bases and the J gene end by 7 bases; junction bases not matched to a gene: 10. CDR3 length: 16 residues.

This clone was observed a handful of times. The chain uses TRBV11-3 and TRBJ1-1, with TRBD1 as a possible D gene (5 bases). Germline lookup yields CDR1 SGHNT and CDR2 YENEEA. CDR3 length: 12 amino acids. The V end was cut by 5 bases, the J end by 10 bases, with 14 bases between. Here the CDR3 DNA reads TGTGCCAGCAGCAGAGGGACGGAGGGAGCTTTCTTT. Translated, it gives CASSRGTEGAFF.

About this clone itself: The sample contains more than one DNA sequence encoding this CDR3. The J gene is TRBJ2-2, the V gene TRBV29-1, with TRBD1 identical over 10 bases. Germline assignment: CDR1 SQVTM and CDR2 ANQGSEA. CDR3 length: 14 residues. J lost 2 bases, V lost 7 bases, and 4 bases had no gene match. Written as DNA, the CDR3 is TGCAGCGCTATGACAGGGGGCAACACCGGGGAGCTGTTTTTT. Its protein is CSAMTGGNTGELFF.

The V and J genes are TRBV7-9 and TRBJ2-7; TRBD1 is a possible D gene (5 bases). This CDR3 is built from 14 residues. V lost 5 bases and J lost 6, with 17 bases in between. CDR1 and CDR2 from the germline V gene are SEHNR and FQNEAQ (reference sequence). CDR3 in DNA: TGTGCCAGCAGCCTACAGGTTCCCCCGTCCGAGCAGTACTTC. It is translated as CASSLQVPPSEQYF.

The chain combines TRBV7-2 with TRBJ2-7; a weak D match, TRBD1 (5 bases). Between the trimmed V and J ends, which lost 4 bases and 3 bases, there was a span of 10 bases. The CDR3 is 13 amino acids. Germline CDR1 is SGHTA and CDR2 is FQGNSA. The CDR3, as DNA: TGTGCCAGCAGCTCCGGACATGGCTACGAGCAGTACTTC. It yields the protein CASSSGHGYEQYF.

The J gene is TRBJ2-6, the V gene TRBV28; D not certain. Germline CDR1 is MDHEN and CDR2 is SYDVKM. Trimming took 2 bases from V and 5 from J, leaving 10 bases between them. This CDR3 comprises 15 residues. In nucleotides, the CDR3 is TGTGCCAGCAGTTTAGGGCCCCCGAGGGCCAACGTCCTGACTTTC. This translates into CASSLGPPRANVLTF.

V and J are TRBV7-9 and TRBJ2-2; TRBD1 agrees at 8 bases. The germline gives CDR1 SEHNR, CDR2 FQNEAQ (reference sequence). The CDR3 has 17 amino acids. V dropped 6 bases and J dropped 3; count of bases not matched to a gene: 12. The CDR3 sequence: CASRGLRDRIDTGELFF. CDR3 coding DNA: TGTGCCAGCAGGGGCTTGAGGGACAGGATCGACACCGGGGAGCTGTTTTTT.

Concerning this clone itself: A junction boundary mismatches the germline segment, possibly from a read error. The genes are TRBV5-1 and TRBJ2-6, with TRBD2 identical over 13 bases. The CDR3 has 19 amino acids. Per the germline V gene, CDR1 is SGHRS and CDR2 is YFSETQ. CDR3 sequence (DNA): TGCGCCAGCAGCTCGACTAGCGGGGGGAGGTCAGCTGGGGCCAACGGCCTGACTTTC. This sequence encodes CASSSTSGGRSAGANGLTF. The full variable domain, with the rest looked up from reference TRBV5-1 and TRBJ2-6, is KAGVTQTPRYLIKTRGQQVTLSCSPISGHRSVSWYQQTPGQGLQFLFEYFSETQRNKGNFPGRFSGRQFSNSRSEMNVSTLELGDSALYLCASSSTSGGRSAGANGLTFGAGSRLTVL.

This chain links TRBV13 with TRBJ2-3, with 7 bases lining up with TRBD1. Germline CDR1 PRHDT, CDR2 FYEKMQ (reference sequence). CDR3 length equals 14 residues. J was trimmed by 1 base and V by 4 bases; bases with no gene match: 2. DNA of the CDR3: TGTGCCAGCAGCTCTGGACAGGGCACAGATACGCAGTATTTT. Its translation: CASSSGQGTDTQYF.

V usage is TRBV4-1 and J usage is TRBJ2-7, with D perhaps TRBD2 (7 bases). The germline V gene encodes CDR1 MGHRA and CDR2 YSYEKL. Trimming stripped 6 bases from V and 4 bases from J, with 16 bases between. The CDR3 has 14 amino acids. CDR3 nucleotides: TGCGCCAGCAGGCCCGGGGGAGGGGGTTACGAGCAGTACTTC. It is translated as CASRPGGGGYEQYF.

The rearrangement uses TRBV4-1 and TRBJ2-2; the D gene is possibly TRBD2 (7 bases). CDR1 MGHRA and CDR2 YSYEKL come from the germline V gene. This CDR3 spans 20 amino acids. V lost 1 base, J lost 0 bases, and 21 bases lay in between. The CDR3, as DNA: TGCGCCAGCAGCCAAGGGAGGGGGGGGGCTAGCAGTTCGAACACCGGGGAGCTGTTTTTT. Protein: CASSQGRGGASSSNTGELFF.

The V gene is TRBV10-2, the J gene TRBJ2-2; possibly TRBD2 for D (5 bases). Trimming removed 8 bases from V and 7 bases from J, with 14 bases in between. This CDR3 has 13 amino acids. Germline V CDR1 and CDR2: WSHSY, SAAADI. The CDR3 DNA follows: TGCGCCAGCGGTCAATTAGCGATCGGGGAGCTGTTTTTT. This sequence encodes CASGQLAIGELFF.

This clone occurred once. CDR3 in amino acids: CASSLAGGQETQYF. CDR3 bases: TGTGCCAGCAGCTTAGCGGGCGGGCAGGAGACCCAGTACTTC. V and J are TRBV11-3 and TRBJ2-5, with a weak D call TRBD2 (5 bases). The ends were cut back, 1 base at V and 5 bases at J, with 11 bases in the middle. The germline V gene encodes CDR1 SGHNT and CDR2 YENEEA. The length of the CDR3 is 14 residues.

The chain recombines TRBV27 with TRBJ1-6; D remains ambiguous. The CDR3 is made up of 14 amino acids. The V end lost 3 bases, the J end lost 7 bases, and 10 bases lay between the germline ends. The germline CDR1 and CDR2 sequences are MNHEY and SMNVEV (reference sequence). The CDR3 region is CASSLDFFNSPLHF. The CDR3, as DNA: TGTGCCAGCAGTTTGGACTTTTTCAATTCACCCCTCCACTTT.

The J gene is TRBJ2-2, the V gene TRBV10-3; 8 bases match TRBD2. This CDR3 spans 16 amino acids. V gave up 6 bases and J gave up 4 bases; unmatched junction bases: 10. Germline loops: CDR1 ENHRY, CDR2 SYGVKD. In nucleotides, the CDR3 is TGTGCCATCAGCCCCGGGTCGCGGGGGGTCACCGGGGAGCTGTTTTTT. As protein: CAISPGSRGVTGELFF.

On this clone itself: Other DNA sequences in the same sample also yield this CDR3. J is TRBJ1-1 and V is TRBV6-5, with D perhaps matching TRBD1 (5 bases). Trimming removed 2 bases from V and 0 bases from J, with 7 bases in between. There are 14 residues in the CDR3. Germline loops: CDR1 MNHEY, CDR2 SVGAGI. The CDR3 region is CASSYRGLNTEAFF. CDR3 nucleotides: TGTGCCAGCAGTTACAGGGGTCTGAACACTGAAGCTTTCTTT.

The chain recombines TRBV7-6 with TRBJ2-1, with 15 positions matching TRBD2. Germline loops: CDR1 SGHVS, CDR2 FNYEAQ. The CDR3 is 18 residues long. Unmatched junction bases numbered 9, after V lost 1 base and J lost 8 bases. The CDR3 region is CASSLGTSGGAVSHEQFF. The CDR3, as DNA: TGTGCCAGCAGCTTAGGGACTAGCGGGGGGGCAGTCTCCCATGAGCAGTTCTTC.

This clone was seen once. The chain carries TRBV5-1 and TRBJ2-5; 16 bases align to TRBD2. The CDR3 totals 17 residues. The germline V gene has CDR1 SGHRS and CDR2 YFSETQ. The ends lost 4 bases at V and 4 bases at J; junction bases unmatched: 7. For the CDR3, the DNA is TGCGCCAGCAGCCCGGGGACTAGCGGGGGGGCGTCAGAGACCCAGTACTTC. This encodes CASSPGTSGGASETQYF. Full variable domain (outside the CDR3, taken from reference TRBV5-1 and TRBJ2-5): KAGVTQTPRYLIKTRGQQVTLSCSPISGHRSVSWYQQTPGQGLQFLFEYFSETQRNKGNFPGRFSGRQFSNSRSEMNVSTLELGDSALYLCASSPGTSGGASETQYFGPGTRLLVL.

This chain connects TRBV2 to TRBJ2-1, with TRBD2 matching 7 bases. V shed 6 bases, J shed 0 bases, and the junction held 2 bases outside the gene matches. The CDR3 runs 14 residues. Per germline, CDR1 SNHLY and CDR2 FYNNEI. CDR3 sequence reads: CASRGGGSYNEQFF. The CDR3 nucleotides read TGTGCCAGCAGAGGCGGGGGCTCCTACAATGAGCAGTTCTTC.